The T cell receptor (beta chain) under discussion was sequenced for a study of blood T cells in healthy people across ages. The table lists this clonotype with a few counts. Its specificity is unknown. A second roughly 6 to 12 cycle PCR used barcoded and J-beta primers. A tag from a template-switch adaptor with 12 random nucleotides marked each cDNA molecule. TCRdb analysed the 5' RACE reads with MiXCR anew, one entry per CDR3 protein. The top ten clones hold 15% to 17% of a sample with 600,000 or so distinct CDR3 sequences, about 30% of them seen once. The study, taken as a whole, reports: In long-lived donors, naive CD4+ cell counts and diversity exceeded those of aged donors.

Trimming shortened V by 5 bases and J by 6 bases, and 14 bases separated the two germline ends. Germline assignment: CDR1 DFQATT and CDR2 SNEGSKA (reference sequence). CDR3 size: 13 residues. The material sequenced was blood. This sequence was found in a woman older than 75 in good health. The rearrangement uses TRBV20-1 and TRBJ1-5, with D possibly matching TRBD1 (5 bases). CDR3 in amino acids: CSAPPPGGQPQHF. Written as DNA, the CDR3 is TGCAGTGCTCCGCCCCCTGGGGGTCAGCCCCAGCATTTT.